The clone carrying this T cell receptor (beta chain) has only a few counts. The antigen remains undetermined. Among all donors, each was a healthy Caucasian. This sample stems from a study of identical twins. Whole-study findings and limits: Fewer insertions marked abundant cord blood beta clonotypes; young adult naive trended weakly, memory not at all.

Through template switching, a universal primer site was introduced, and the cDNA contained unique molecular identifiers. TCRdb analysed the 5' RACE reads with MiXCR anew, one entry per CDR3 protein. The data hold hundreds of thousands of distinct CDR3 sequences, with 9% to 15% observed a single time. The V and J ends lost 6 bases and 3 bases respectively, with 16 bases between them. This CDR3 comprises 15 residues. The germline V gene has CDR1 MNHEY and CDR2 SMNVEV (reference sequence). Another study also made use of these data, one on yellow fever vaccine responses in identical twins. That paper states: Reportedly, the response of twins' T cells to the vaccine seemed partly convergent, partly personalized.

This chain joins TRBV27 and TRBJ2-3; no clear D gene. The specimen was CD8+ T cells sorted from blood. The TCR comes from a woman between 18 and 29 years old in good health. The CDR3 spells CASRPNRKETDTQYF. CDR3 sequence (DNA): TGTGCCAGCAGGCCTAACAGAAAAGAAACAGATACGCAGTATTTT.